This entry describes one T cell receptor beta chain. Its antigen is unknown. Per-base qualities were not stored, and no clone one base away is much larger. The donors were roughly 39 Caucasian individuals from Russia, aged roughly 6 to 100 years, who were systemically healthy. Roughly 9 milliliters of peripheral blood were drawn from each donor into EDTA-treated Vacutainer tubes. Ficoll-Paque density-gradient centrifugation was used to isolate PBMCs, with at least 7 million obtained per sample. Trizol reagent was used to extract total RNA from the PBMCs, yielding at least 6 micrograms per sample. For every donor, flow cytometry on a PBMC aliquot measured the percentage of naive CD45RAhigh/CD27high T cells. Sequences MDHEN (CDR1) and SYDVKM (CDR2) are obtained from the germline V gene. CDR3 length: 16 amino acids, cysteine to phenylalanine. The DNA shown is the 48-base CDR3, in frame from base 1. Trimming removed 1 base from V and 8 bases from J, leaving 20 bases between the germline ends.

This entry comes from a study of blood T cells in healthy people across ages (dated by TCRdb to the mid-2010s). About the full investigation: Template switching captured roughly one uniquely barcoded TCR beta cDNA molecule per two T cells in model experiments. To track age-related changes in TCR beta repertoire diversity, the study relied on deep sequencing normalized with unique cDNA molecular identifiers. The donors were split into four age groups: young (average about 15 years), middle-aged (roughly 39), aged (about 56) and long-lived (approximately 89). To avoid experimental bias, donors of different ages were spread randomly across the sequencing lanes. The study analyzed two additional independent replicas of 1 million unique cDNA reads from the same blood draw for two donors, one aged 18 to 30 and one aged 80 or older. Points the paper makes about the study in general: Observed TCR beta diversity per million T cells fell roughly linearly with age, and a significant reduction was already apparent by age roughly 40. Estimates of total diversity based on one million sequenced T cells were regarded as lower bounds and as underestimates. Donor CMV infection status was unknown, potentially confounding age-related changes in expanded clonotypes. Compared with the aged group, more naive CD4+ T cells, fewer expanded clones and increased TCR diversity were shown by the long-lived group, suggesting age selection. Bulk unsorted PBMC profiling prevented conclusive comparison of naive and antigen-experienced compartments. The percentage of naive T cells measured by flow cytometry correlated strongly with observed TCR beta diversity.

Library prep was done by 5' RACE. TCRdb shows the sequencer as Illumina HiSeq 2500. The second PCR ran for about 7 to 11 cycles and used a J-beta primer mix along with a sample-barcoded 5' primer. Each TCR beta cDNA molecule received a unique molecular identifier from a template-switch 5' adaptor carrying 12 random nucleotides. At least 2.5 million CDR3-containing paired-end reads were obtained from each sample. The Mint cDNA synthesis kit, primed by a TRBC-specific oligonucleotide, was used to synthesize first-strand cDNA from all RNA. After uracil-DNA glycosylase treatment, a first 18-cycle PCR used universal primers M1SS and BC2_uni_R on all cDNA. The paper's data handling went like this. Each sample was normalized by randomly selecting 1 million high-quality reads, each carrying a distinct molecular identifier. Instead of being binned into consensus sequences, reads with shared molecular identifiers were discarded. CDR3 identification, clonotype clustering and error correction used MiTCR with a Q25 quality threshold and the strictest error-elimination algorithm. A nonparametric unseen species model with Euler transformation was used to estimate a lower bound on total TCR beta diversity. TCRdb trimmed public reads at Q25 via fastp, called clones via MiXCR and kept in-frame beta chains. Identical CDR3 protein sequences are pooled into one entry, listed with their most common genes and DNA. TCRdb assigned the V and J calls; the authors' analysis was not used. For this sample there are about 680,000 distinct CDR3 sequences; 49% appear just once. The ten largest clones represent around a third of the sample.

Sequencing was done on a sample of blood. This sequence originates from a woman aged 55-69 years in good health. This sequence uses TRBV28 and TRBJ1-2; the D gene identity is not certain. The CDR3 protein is CASSLSADASFYGYTF. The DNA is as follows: TGTGCCAGCAGTTTATCAGCAGACGCGAGCTTCTACGGCTACACCTTC.